This T cell receptor beta chain originates from a study of tumor-infiltrating lymphocytes in primary liver carcinoma (dated by TCRdb to the late 2010s). In terms of the full investigation: Hepatocellular carcinoma (four) or combined HCC and intrahepatic cholangiocarcinoma (one) was present in the five patients, who were three men and two women aged 30 to 69 years. Tumors of the five patients were stage T1-T3 N0M0 with maximum diameters of roughly 4.2 to 11 cm. Each sample produced roughly 3.65 to 7.5 million productive TCRbeta reads, and read depth showed no significant difference between tissue types. Across five regions of each liver tumor, along with adjacent normal tissue and blood, the study brought together TCRbeta repertoire sequencing, expression microarrays and whole-exome sequencing. TCRbeta repertoire sequencing covered 35 specimens from 5 patients: some 25 tumor regions, 5 adjacent noncancerous liver tissues and 5 peripheral blood samples. High reproducibility was observed for the technical replicate repertoires, with mean shared-clone rates approximately 0.9 and correlation coefficients above 0.95. The study at large found these results: The top 250 clones accounted for a significantly greater share of the repertoire in tumors than in blood (p = 0.039). Only the TCR beta chain was sequenced, so true repertoire diversity is likely underestimated because unpaired alpha chains were not captured. Since the samples were bulk and unsorted, there was no way to compare CD4+ and CD8+ T cell repertoires. Repertoire overlap was found to be higher between tumor regions (mean around 35%) than between tumor-adjacent (about 17%) or tumor-blood (roughly 15%) pairs, consistent with antigen-driven expansion. With just a few patients in the study, the authors point out that the findings should be validated in a larger study.

From the cysteine through the phenylalanine, the CDR3 covers 14 amino acids. The retained sequence is limited to the CDR3, 42 bases, with the frame set at the first base. Details on this clonotype: Its antigen target is currently unknown. A much larger clone lies a single base off, so this may be a read error.

Without any cell sorting, total RNA and DNA were co-extracted from around 18-30 mg of bulk tissue using the AllPrep DNA/RNA mini kit. Between late 2015 and early 2016, roughly five patients in China with histopathologically diagnosed primary liver carcinoma had surgical resection. At the time of sampling, the patients were treatment-naive and had chronic HBV infection. Fresh tumor and adjacent tissue pieces were bisected, with one half stored in RNAlater at -80 degrees C and the other half sent for histology. Using a constant-region primer and ProtoScript II reverse transcriptase, TCRbeta-specific cDNA was reverse-transcribed from around 520 ng total RNA. TCRbeta libraries were built with three nested multiplex PCR rounds, a slightly modified ARM-PCR procedure. Multiplex TRBV1-TRBV30 forward primers and a Cbeta reverse primer were used in the first two PCR rounds, each of which was run for roughly 9 cycles. A final 25-cycle PCR with Deep VentR polymerase added sample barcodes and Illumina adapters. Before sequencing, amplicons between 200 and 500 bp were purified from gel using a QIAquick gel extraction kit. TCRbeta amplicons were sequenced on an Illumina HiSeq 2500 with 250-bp paired-end reads. Regarding the original processing steps: To recover full CDR3 sequences, reads were quality-trimmed using Trimmomatic v0.33 and paired reads were then merged using FLASH v1.2.11. MiGEC v1.2.1b assigned V, D and J germline segments to the rearranged TCRbeta sequences. VDJtools v1.0.0 computed clonotype statistics and Shannon-Wiener diversity indices. Except for diversity analysis, only the 250 most abundant clonotypes of each sample were used in subsequent analyses to reduce sampling bias. The raw public reads went through TCRdb reprocessing: fastp at Q25, MiXCR clone calling, in-frame beta chains kept. Entries are consolidated by CDR3 protein sequence, retaining the most common genes and DNA. What appears here as the V and J calls and clone size reflects TCRdb's work, not the paper's. The sample table lists just under 95,000 distinct CDR3 sequences, approximately 68% of them with a count of one. The top ten hold 25% to 35% of the sample.

The sequencing sample was made of tumor-adjacent normal liver tissue. The clonotype originates from a man aged 35 to 55 with primary liver carcinoma and hepatitis B virus infection. The chain couples TRBV12-3 or TRBV12-4 to TRBJ2-2; the D call could be TRBD1 or TRBD2, with each sharing 5 bases. The DNA is as follows: TGTGCCAGTGGAGTTGCATACCCAACCGGGGACCTGTTTTTT. Its coded protein is CASGVAYPTGDLFF.